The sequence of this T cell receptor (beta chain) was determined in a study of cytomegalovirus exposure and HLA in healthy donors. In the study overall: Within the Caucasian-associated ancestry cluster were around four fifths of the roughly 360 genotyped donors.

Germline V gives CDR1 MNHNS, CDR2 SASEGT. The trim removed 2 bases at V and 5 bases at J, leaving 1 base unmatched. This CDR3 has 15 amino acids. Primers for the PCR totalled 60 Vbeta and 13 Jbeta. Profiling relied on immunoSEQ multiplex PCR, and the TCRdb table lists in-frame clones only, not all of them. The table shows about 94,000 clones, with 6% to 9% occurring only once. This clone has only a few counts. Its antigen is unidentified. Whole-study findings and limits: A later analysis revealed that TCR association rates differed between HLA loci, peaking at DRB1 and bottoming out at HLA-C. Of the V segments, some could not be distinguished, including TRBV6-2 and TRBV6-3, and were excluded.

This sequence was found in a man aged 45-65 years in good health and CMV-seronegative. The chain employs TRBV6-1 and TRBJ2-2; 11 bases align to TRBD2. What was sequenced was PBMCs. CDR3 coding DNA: TGTGCCAGCAGTGAAATAGCGGGGGGGACCGGGGAGCTGTTTTTT. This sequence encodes CASSEIAGGTGELFF.